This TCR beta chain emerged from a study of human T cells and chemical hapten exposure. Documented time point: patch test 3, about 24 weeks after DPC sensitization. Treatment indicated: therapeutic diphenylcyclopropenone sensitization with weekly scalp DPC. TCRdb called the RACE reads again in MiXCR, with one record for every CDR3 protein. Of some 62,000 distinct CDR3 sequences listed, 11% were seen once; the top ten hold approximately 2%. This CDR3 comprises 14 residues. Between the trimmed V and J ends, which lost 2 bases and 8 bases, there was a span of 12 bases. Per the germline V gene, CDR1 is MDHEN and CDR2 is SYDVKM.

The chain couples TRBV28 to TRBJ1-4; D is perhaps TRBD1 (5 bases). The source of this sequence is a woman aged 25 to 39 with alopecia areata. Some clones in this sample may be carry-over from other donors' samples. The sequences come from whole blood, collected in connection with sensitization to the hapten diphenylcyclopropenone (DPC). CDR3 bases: TGTGCCAGCAGTTTAGTGGACAACGCCGAAAAACTGTTTTTT. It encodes CASSLVDNAEKLFF.